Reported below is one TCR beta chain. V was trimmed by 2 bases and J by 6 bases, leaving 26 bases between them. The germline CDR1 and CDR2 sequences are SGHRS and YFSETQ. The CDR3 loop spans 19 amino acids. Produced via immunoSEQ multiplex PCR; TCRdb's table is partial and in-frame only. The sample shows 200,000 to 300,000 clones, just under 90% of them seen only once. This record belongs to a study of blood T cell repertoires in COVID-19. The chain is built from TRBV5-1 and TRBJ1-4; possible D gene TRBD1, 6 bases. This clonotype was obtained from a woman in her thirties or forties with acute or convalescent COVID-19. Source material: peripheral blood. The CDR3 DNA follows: TGCGCCAGCAGCTTACTCTTTACCCCCCAACAGGGTTCAGATGAAAAACTGTTTTTT. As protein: CASSLLFTPQQGSDEKLFF.